Below are 2 T cell receptor beta chains sequenced from a single sample in a study of blood T cells in healthy people across ages. Together with a sample-barcoded 5' primer, a J-beta primer mix was included in a second PCR lasting about 6 to 12 cycles. TCRdb passed the 5' RACE reads through MiXCR, listing each CDR3 protein once. The sample lists around 1.5 million distinct CDR3 sequences, roughly 60% occurring once. Sequenced sample: blood. The receptors come from a man aged 18 to 30 in good health.

The J gene is TRBJ2-2, the V gene TRBV4-1, with 11 bases lining up with TRBD2. The CDR3 totals 17 residues. CDR1 and CDR2 (germline): MGHRA, YSYEKL. V gave up 2 bases and J gave up 0 bases; unmatched junction bases: 2. CDR3 sequence (DNA): TGCGCCAGCAGCCAAACTAGCGGGGGAGCGAACACCGGGGAGCTGTTTTTT. Amino acids: CASSQTSGGANTGELFF.

This clonotype was observed a few times. The chain uses TRBV2 and TRBJ1-5, with a tentative D call TRBD1 (5 bases). The ends were cut back, 4 bases at V and 0 bases at J, with 7 bases in the middle. The CDR3 loop spans 14 amino acids. Germline V gene lookup returns CDR1 SNHLY and CDR2 FYNNEI. CDR3 DNA: TGTGCCAGCAGTGCCGGGGGTAGCAATCAGCCCCAGCATTTT. Its translation: CASSAGGSNQPQHF.